This TCR beta chain was captured by sequencing in a study of cytomegalovirus exposure and HLA in healthy donors (dated by TCRdb to the late 2010s). About the investigation overall: In an earlier analysis of 450 to 750 of the donors, 276 Gb of sequence data and approximately 120 million unique TCR beta sequences from about 179 million T cells were reported. Genome-wide SNP genotypes for about three fifths of the 666 donors were used in a later genetic analysis, which treated that subset as a discovery cohort. Among 300 to 450 genotyped donors of the cohort, an average of approximately 240,000 unique TCR beta nucleotide sequences were sequenced per donor, around 20% of them non-productive. Roughly 5 DR-DQ haplotypes were handled as single units for association and clustering because linkage in the cohort was strong. A later analysis re-analyzed previously published TCR beta repertoires from about 600 donors and added high-resolution HLA genotyping to study TCR occurrence patterns. The genetic ancestry cluster associated with self-reported Caucasian donors included approximately 85% of the 300 to 450 genotyped donors. The later analysis used no new phenotypic data to find candidate immune exposures, relying instead on TCR beta sequences and their occurrence across donors. Roughly 290 gigabases of sequencing data and approximately 91 million unique TCR sequences made up an early release that covered several hundred HLA-typed donors. The aim of the study was to test whether cataloging public T cell receptors could identify signatures of past pathogen exposure. Every repertoire in the discovery cohort had been generated on one and the same sequencing platform. Donor age, sex, ethnicity and CMV serostatus were compiled alongside the repertoire data. Using immunosequencing, the study profiled T cell repertoires from 640 or so subjects and related those repertoires to cytomegalovirus serostatus. In an earlier analysis of around 540 of the donors, high-throughput TCR beta sequencing was used to judge whether each TCR beta V gene segment behaved as functional or pseudogenic. To predict cytomegalovirus infection status, the study brought together high-throughput TCR immunosequencing, statistical association of individual TCRs with disease status, and machine learning. Typing coverage varied by locus: about 629-640 donors for A, B, C, DRB1 and DQB1; roughly 560 for DQA1; approximately 610 for DPA1; some 470 for DPB1. HLA typing included class I and class II loci at four-digit resolution. In addition to the first cohort of 666 subjects, a separate validation cohort of under 150 different subjects was used. General conclusions and limits of the study: According to a later analysis, most CMV-associated TCR beta chains appeared to be HLA-restricted, and the HLA associations seemed to be driven largely by CMV exposure. Correlated functional status among segregating V segments might be attributable to linkage disequilibrium, but an unknown experimental factor could not be ruled out. Strong co-occurrence of HLA alleles, especially DR and DQ, made assigning TCR associations to individual alleles difficult. Because the 87-base-pair reads could not distinguish some IMGT-functional V segments, including TRBV6-2 and TRBV6-3, those segments were excluded. Across donors, most TCR sequences were observed very rarely, whereas some public TCRs were present in many individuals. Because HLA typing was missing for some donors at each locus, association tests included only the typed subset. Because counts were too low, about 18 rarely observed V segments, including chromosome 9 orphons, were excluded from the earlier analysis of several hundred of the donors. A further reported finding was that TCR beta sequences accurately predicted the HLA-A and HLA-B alleles for most subjects in the first cohort. According to a later analysis, parvovirus B19, influenza, CMV and Epstein-Barr virus appeared linked to several top co-occurrence clusters. In a later analysis, TCR association rates were found to vary across HLA loci, with the most associated TCRs seen for DRB1 alleles and the fewest for HLA-C alleles. A later genetic analysis reported fewer N-insertions in productive TCRs among donors in an Asian-associated ancestry cluster than the roughly 620-donor mean. A later genetic analysis associated a missense DCLRE1C variant with V-gene and J-gene trimming of TCR beta chains, and an independent cohort replicated the association. In vitro tests confirmed that a few of the cytomegalovirus-associated TCR beta chains recognize cytomegalovirus antigens. The study gave a list of some 150 TCR beta chains associated with cytomegalovirus. A cluster of highly shared sequence variants was judged likely to represent a technical artifact of the sequencing pipeline. In a later analysis, around 15,000 TCR beta sequences were associated with specific HLA alleles at a false discovery rate of 0.05. It was suggested by the authors that the approach could potentially be generalized to other disease states and immunological phenotypes. An earlier analysis of approximately 540 of the donors showed that most TCR beta V segments appeared in productive rearrangements either about 87% or about 30% of the time, which broadly matched IMGT annotations. The only immune exposure information available for the cohort was CMV serostatus. A later analysis found that HLA-associated TCR beta chains were more clonally expanded and had lower generation probabilities than equally common non-associated chains. The classifier was reported to diagnose cytomegalovirus status with high specificity and sensitivity in both the original cohort and the validation cohort. Presence/absence analyses assumed roughly uniform sequencing depth across donors, an assumption that may not hold. In this cohort, only TCR beta chains were sequenced, and detectable features were limited by the absence of alpha or paired-chain data.

On this clone: The clone's antigen remains unknown. It has no much larger one-base neighbor in the sample; base qualities were not kept.

The germline V gene (reference sequence) yields MNHEY for CDR1 and SMNVEV for CDR2. V is cut back by 6 bases and J by 0 bases, with 2 bases in the junction unmatched. There are 14 amino acids in the CDR3, from cysteine to phenylalanine inclusive. Of all the DNA, just the CDR3 is kept, 42 bases in frame from base 1. The protocol used for the library was the immunoSEQ multiplex PCR assay. For the multiplex PCR, a mixture combining 60 forward primers for TCR Vbeta segments and 13 reverse primers for TCR Jbeta segments was used. The CDR3 region of rearranged TCR beta genes was amplified from genomic DNA with a multiplex PCR assay. The amplified TCR beta libraries were sequenced on the Illumina HiSeq System as 87-base-pair reads. In the original analysis: Across the 500 to 750 repertoires, a later analysis counted some 81 million unique TCR beta chains, approximately 12 million of which were shared by at least two donors. To remove PCR and sequencing errors, raw reads were error-corrected and collapsed into unique sequences using a nearest-neighbor algorithm that merged closely related sequences. Alignment of CDR3 sequences to IMGT reference sequences was used to assign V, D and J gene segments. For a sequence to be retained, at least a six-nucleotide match to both a V gene segment and a J gene segment was required. Rearrangements were called productive when the CDR3 lacked stop codons and stayed in frame with V and J; all others were non-productive. CDR3 was defined by IMGT convention, running from the second conserved V-encoded cysteine to the conserved J-encoded phenylalanine. The earlier analysis of some 600 of the donors excluded sequences that lacked an unambiguous match to a single V gene segment. In an earlier analysis of about 590 of the donors, a V segment was called functional when productive rearrangements were above 56.7%, and segregating when the standard deviation between donors exceeded 5%. A statistical classification framework was built to diagnose cytomegalovirus status from the catalog of TCR beta chain sequences. In a later analysis, TCR nucleotide sequences were compared against IMGT/GENE-DB human TR gene sequences so that V and J genes could be assigned. The TCRdist pipeline was used in a later analysis to assign CDR3 sequences and most-parsimonious VDJ recombination scenarios. In a later analysis, each TCR beta chain was defined by its CDR3 amino acid sequence together with its V-gene family, and reads lacking a unique V-gene family were excluded. A later analysis removed 550 to 700 highly shared, low-generation-probability nucleotide sequences to deal with suspected cross-contamination and a sequencing artifact. In a later analysis, a clonal expansion index for each public chain was calculated from normalized within-repertoire ranks of inferred template counts. Generation probabilities in a later analysis came from a VDJ recombination model fitted to out-of-frame rearrangements, and those results were checked against IGoR. A later analysis scored TCR-TCR, TCR-HLA and TCR-CMV co-occurrence with hypergeometric tests, applying a repertoire-size bias correction to TCR pairs. A later analysis estimated false discovery rates by permuting HLA or CMV assignments 20 times. In a later analysis, co-occurring TCRs were grouped using DBSCAN, and TCRdist sequence similarity was added for clustering within HLA-allele-positive subsets. Repertoires with fewer than 30,000 or more than 120,000 public chains, plus five repertoires with anomalous nucleotide sharing, were excluded from co-occurrence clustering. Not all clones reach the TCRdb copy of this immuneACCESS table, which keeps in-frame sequences only. Checked studies attribute under half of the gap to unresolved V genes and leave the rest unexplained. That table is the source of V, J and clone size, and D and trimming were worked out from the DNA. A total of approximately 200,000 clones appear in this sample, more than 60% of them only once. Together, the top ten hold less than 20% of the sample.

The cohort consisted of 650 to 850 healthy bone marrow donors. Cohort members were all nominally healthy when sampled, although unrecorded immune exposures were likely present. The donor was CMV seronegative and was included in the group of 352 seronegative cohort members. A peripheral blood sample was collected from each donor, and TCR beta sequencing was performed on peripheral blood mononuclear cells. The Qiagen DNeasy Blood Extraction Kit was used to extract genomic DNA from the blood cell samples. This TCR came from a man aged 35 to 55 in good health and CMV-seronegative. Recombination connected TRBV27 to TRBJ1-5; TRBD1 agrees with 7 junctional bases. Sequencing input: PBMCs. The CDR3 region: CASRTGNSNQPQHF. Here is the DNA: TGTGCCAGCAGGACAGGGAATAGCAATCAGCCCCAGCATTTT.